This T cell receptor (beta chain) comes out of a study of OX40 agonist ivuxolimab in advanced cancers. On the study more broadly: Partial responses were recorded for three patients, including one with hepatocellular carcinoma and two with cutaneous melanoma.

Trimming pared 3 bases from V and 2 bases from J, leaving 17 bases between. The CDR3 extends over 17 amino acids. CDR1 SGHDN and CDR2 FVKESK come from the germline V gene. Some clones are missing from TCRdb's copy, which holds only in-frame ones; the method was immunoSEQ multiplex PCR. The sample gives tens of thousands of clones, roughly nine tenths of which show up once; roughly 0.76% is in the top ten. Remarks on this clone: Its antigen is unknown.

Study-level results: The authors did not determine the antigen specificity of the expanded peripheral T cells.

Autoimmune disease history or systemic immunosuppression led to patients being barred. Blood got drawn at baseline, again on cycle 4 day 1, and then on cycle 7 day 1. The V and J genes are TRBV14 and TRBJ2-1, with a possible D match to TRBD2 (6 bases). The TCR sequence derives from an adult with an advanced solid tumor such as melanoma, head and neck, liver or kidney cancer. The material sequenced was CD4+ or CD8+ T cells sorted from blood, taken in a trial of the OX40 agonist ivuxolimab. CDR3 sequence reads: CASSQESLGGTYNEQFF. The CDR3 coding sequence is TGTGCCAGCAGCCAGGAATCCCTGGGCGGGACCTACAATGAGCAGTTCTTC.